The clone carrying this TCR beta chain showed up just a few times. Its target is unknown. The V and J ends lost 6 bases and 1 base respectively, with 18 bases between them. The CDR3 has 16 amino acids. The germline gives CDR1 MDHEN, CDR2 SYDVKM. These data come from a study of early T cells in non-severe SARS-CoV-2 infection. For the study at large: It was bulk RNA from unsorted whole blood that was sequenced, and the chains were unpaired. Study-level results: Sequences matched to VDJdb favored anti-spike CD8 responses, while private and CD4 specificities were missed.

Individual cDNA molecules carried attached unique molecular identifiers. TCRdb re-called the 5' RACE reads with MiXCR, one entry per CDR3 protein. The sample contains some 87,000 distinct CDR3 sequences, 9% to 14% of which appear only once. The receptor was derived from an adult who was a healthcare worker with PCR-confirmed SARS-CoV-2 infection or an uninfected control (not recorded which). V is TRBV28 and J is TRBJ1-1; D possibly corresponds to TRBD1 (5 bases). Sequencing was done on a sample of whole blood. The CDR3 DNA is TGTGCCAGCAGGTCCGGAGCCAGCGGGGCGAACACTGAAGCTTTCTTT. The encoded protein is CASRSGASGANTEAFF.